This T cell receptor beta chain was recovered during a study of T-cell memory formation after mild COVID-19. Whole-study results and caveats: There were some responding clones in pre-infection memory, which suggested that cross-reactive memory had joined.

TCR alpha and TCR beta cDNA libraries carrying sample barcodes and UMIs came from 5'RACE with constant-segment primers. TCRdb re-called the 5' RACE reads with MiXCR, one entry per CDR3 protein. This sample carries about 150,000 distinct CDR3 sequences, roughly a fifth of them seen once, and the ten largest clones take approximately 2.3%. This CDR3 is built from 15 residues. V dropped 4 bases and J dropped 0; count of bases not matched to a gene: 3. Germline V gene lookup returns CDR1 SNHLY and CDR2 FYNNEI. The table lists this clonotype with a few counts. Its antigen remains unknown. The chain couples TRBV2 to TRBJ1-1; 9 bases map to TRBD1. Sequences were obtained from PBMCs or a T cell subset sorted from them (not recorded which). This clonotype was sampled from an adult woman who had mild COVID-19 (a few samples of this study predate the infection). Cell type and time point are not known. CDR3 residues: CASSGDRAMNTEAFF. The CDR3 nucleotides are TGTGCCAGCAGTGGGGACAGGGCCATGAACACTGAAGCTTTCTTT.